This T cell receptor beta chain was identified during a study of tumor-infiltrating lymphocytes in primary liver carcinoma. TCR beta cDNA came from about 500 ng total RNA, primed with a constant-region primer. Investigators got TCR beta libraries out of three nested multiplex PCR rounds, done with slightly modified ARM-PCR. Rounds one and two of PCR, each of roughly 10 cycles, were primed with TRBV1-TRBV30 forward primers and a C-beta reverse primer. From the multiplex PCR reads, TCRdb called clonotypes with MiXCR, one entry per CDR3 protein. The table records approximately 110,000 distinct CDR3 sequences, about 59% of them present only once. This CDR3 is built from 15 residues. V gave up 1 base and J gave up 5 bases, with 15 bases separating them. Germline CDR1 SGHDT, CDR2 YYEEEE. This clonotype was found many times. The tissue used was unsorted bulk material of about 19-34 mg. RNA and DNA were co-extracted from it with the AllPrep DNA/RNA mini kit.

The source is a woman aged 55-70 years with primary liver carcinoma and hepatitis B virus infection. This chain uses TRBV5-6 with TRBJ2-5, with D perhaps matching TRBD1 (5 bases). The sample taken for sequencing was liver tumor tissue from sampling region 1. Subset noted: tumor region T1, superior pole. CDR3 in DNA: TGTGCCAGCAGCTTGACAGGACCGAACGGGGAGACCCAGTACTTC. Translated: CASSLTGPNGETQYF. Full variable domain (missing parts from reference TRBV5-6 and TRBJ2-5): DAGVTQSPTHLIKTRGQQVTLRCSPKSGHDTVSWYQQALGQGPQFIFQYYEEEERQRGNFPDRFSGHQFPNYSSELNVNALLLGDSALYLCASSLTGPNGETQYFGPGTRLLVL.